The present entry profiles one TCR beta chain with its context. What it recognizes is unknown. This sample was taken from a study of radiotherapy plus CTLA-4 blockade in lung cancer. Patients had chemo-refractory metastatic non-small-cell lung cancer and received focal radiation plus CTLA-4 blockade that used ipilimumab. The repertoire was sequenced with immunoSEQ multiplex PCR; TCRdb's copy has only in-frame clones and lacks some. Of roughly 88,000 clones in the sample, around 82% were seen once. The V segment lost 4 bases and the J segment 4 bases; nucleotides outside the gene matches: 1. Germline assignment: CDR1 SGHVS and CDR2 FQNEAQ. The length of the CDR3 is 13 residues. General study points: Dynamics of early blood T cell clones, together with interferon-beta, were reportedly the best predictors of response. Expansion of tumor-derived TCR clones was observed in blood after radiotherapy plus ipilimumab.

The TCR comes from a human donor with non-small cell lung cancer who had stable disease on radiotherapy plus ipilimumab. The sequenced sample was peripheral blood, obtained from a patient treated with radiotherapy plus ipilimumab. V gene TRBV7-8 combines with J gene TRBJ2-4, with 7 bases fitting TRBD1. In DNA form, the CDR3 reads TGTGCCAGCAGCTCGACAGGGAAAAACATTCAGTACTTC. Its translation: CASSSTGKNIQYF.